The entry below describes one T cell receptor beta chain. The clone's antigen remains unknown. No base quality values were provided; no much bigger clone lies one nucleotide off. The time point label, read with the paper, signifies: baseline, week 1 (first vaccination visit). The treatment or condition label for this specimen denotes: pre-vaccination baseline after standard-of-care therapy. The donors had newly diagnosed IDH1-mutant astrocytomas of WHO grade 3 or 4 that showed loss of nuclear ATRX. The samples were drawn from NOA16, a multicentre, single-arm, open-label phase I trial in Germany that tested a mutant IDH1 peptide vaccine in humans for the first time. Blood drawn at visit V03 was used as the baseline sample for immunogenicity testing. Genomic DNA for TCRB sequencing was extracted from EDTA blood using the DNeasy Blood and Tissue Kit. This sample is part of a study of a mutant IDH1 vaccine in newly diagnosed glioma (dated by TCRdb to about 2021). A note on the overall study: The roughly 30 treated patients were approximately 62% male and roughly 40% female, with a mean age of around 40 years. Before enrollment, most patients had been given radiochemotherapy with temozolomide as standard therapy, while the rest had received either radiotherapy alone or temozolomide alone. Peripheral blood samples were drawn at six visits, namely V03 (baseline), V05, V07, V10, V12 and V13. For exploratory analyses, longitudinal TCRB deep sequencing was carried out in roughly 25 treated patients wherever samples were available.

The germline V gene supplies CDR1 SGHTA and CDR2 FQGNSA. The V and J ends are trimmed by 1 base and 5 bases, leaving 9 bases between them. From the cysteine through the phenylalanine, the CDR3 covers 14 amino acids. The read is trimmed to its CDR3 DNA, 42 bases read in frame from base 1. Study-level results and caveats: PBMC samples for TCRB deep sequencing were selected based on availability. Pseudoprogression seemed to be unrelated to changes in the top peripheral T cell clonotypes found by TCRB sequencing. It was noted by the authors that analyses of patient blood samples could not be reproduced owing to sample limitations. Immune responses induced by the vaccine were seen in 90% to 95% of patients across multiple MHC alleles.

Receptor amplification or capture employed the immunoSEQ multiplex PCR assay. Rearranged TCR beta chain sequences were amplified using the hsTCRB Kit according to the manufacturer's protocol. Sequencing of TCRB libraries was carried out on an Illumina MiSeq. In the authors' own workflow: The proprietary platform of the kit vendor was used for demultiplexing, trimming and gene mapping. In TCRdb, the immuneACCESS table is reduced to in-frame sequences with V and J assigned. These tables do not hold every clone; where another copy was compared, an unresolved V gene accounts for under half, and the others remain unexplained. V and J calls and clone size come straight from that table; D and trimming were deduced from the DNA. In this sample the table shows 95,000 to 100,000 clones, about 87% of which occur a single time. 0.5% to 0.6% of the sample belongs to the ten largest clones.

This chain joins TRBV7-2 to TRBJ1-5; the D gene cannot be named for sure. This clonotype originated in a woman aged 45-65 years with glioma. The sample was PBMCs, taken from a glioma patient treated with radiotherapy, temozolomide or both. In nucleotides, the sequence is TGTGCCAGCAGCTTAGTTGAGGGTCATCAGCCCCAGCATTTT. Translated, this gives CASSLVEGHQPQHF.